This is a list of T cell receptor beta chains from one sample in a study of T cells in Graves' hyperthyroidism and ophthalmopathy. TCRdb re-called the multiplex PCR reads through MiXCR, storing one row per CDR3 protein. The table has 550,000 to 800,000 distinct CDR3 sequences, roughly 15% seen once. Sequencing was done on a sample of blood. The receptors were gathered from a man aged 18 to 29 with Graves' hyperthyroidism. Both conserved end residues are part of each CDR3. D genes are given only for firm matches. Not every row has a clone size; where given, it reads once, few, many or a size class.

d_gene	abundance	v_gene	j_gene	CDR3nt	CDR3aa
TRBD2	.	TRBV4-1	TRBJ2-7	TGCGCCAGCAGCCAGGTTAGCGGGAGTTCGTTAGCCTACGAGCAGTACTTC	CASSQVSGSSLAYEQYF
.	many	TRBV7-2	TRBJ2-1	TGTGCCAGCAGCTTAAGTCGCAATGAGCAGTTCTTC	CASSLSRNEQFF
TRBD2	many	TRBV20-1	TRBJ2-5	TGCAGTGCTAGAATGGCGGGAGAAAATAGAAAGACCCAGTACTTC	CSARMAGENRKTQYF
TRBD2	.	TRBV6-1	TRBJ2-7	TGTGCCAGCAGACCTCTAGCGGGAGTAGGGTACGAGCAGTACTTC	CASRPLAGVGYEQYF
.	many	TRBV7-3	TRBJ2-1	TGTGCCAGCAGCTACCAGCGGACGGAGGGTGAGCAGTTCTTC	CASSYQRTEGEQFF
.	few	TRBV6-1	TRBJ2-7	TGTGCCAGCAGCGATTTGGGCAAAGGATTGAACTACGAGCAGTACTTC	CASSDLGKGLNYEQYF
TRBD2	many	TRBV27	TRBJ2-7	TGTGCCAGCAGTTTAATCGCGGGAGAGGAAAGGAACGAGCAGTACTTC	CASSLIAGEERNEQYF
.	.	TRBV15	TRBJ1-1	TGTGCCACCAGCAGAGGGGGGGTCGGGACTGAAGCTTTCTTT	CATSRGGVGTEAFF
TRBD1	many	TRBV28	TRBJ2-5	TGTGCCAGCAGCCCCTCGTGGGACAGGGGCGTGAAGAGGGAGACCCAGTACTTC	CASSPSWDRGVKRETQYF
TRBD1	few	TRBV5-1	TRBJ2-1	TGCGCCAGCAGCCTGCCGGGACAGGGCAAACCTGAGCAGTTCTTC	CASSLPGQGKPEQFF
.	many	TRBV18	TRBJ1-5	TGTGCCAGCTCTACGACAGTAAATAGCAATCAGCCCCAGCATTTT	CASSTTVNSNQPQHF
.	few	TRBV6-2/TRBV6-3	TRBJ2-7	TGTGCCAGCAGTTACTCGCCCGAGGGACCCTACGAGCAGTACTTC	CASSYSPEGPYEQYF
TRBD1	many	TRBV20-1	TRBJ2-3	TGCAGTGCTAGAGATTGGGACAGCCCTAGCACAGATACGCAGTATTTT	CSARDWDSPSTDTQYF
.	many	TRBV20-1	TRBJ2-1	TGCAGTGGGGGAGGAGGGGGCCTCAATGAGCAGTTCTTC	CSGGGGGLNEQFF
TRBD2	few	TRBV27	TRBJ2-3	TGTGCCAGCAGTTTAGGCGGGAGGGCCATTGATACGCAGTATTTT	CASSLGGRAIDTQYF
.	.	TRBV9	TRBJ2-5	TGTGCCAGCAGCGTAGAGGGGGGAAGGGAGACCCAGTACTTC	CASSVEGGRETQYF
.	many	TRBV5-1	TRBJ2-7	TGCGCCAGCAGCCAGCAAGGCCCGGGGGCGTCGTACGAGCAGTACTTC	CASSQQGPGASYEQYF